Listed here is a single T cell receptor (beta chain). Its antigen is unidentified. The data were obtained in a study of CD8 T cells in Susac syndrome. Study-level results: As acknowledged by the study, its TCR sequencing and HLA analysis included a relatively small number of individuals.

RNA was extracted with the RNeasy kit, and a quantity of about 0.45 to 1 ug was reverse transcribed using random hexamers. A multiplex approach, immunoSEQ multiplex PCR, amplified TCR beta CDR3 across 54 Vbeta and 13 Jbeta. TCRdb re-called the immunoSEQ multiplex PCR reads through MiXCR, storing one row per CDR3 protein. The sample yields around 190,000 distinct CDR3 sequences, around 96% seen once. The junction had 8 bases not matched to a gene; V was cut back by 4 bases and J by 5 bases. Germline CDR1 is SGHTA and CDR2 is FQGNSA. The CDR3 is made up of 17 amino acids. Sequencing targeted TCR beta in T cells from blood (CD8+ and CD4+). TEMRA cells were FACS-enriched, and CD8+ and CD4+ T cells were isolated negatively.

The J gene is TRBJ2-1, the V gene TRBV7-2, with 13 bases fitting TRBD2. This TCR was sampled from a human donor in good health. The sequenced material came from CD4+ T cells from PBMCs. The CDR3 DNA reads TGTGCCAGCAGCTCCCCTTTCGGGACTAGCGGGGACAATGAGCAGTTCTTC. It encodes CASSSPFGTSGDNEQFF.